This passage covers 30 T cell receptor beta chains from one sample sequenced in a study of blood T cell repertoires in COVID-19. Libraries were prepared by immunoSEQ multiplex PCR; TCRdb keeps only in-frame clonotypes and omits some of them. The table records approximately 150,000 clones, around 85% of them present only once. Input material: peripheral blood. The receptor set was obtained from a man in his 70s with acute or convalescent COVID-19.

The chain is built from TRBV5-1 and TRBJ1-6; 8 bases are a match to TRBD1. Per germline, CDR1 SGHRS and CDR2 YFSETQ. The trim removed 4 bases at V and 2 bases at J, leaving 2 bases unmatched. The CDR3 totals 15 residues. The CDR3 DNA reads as TGCGCCAGCAGCGTGGACAGGGCCTATAATTCACCCCTCCACTTT. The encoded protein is CASSVDRAYNSPLHF.

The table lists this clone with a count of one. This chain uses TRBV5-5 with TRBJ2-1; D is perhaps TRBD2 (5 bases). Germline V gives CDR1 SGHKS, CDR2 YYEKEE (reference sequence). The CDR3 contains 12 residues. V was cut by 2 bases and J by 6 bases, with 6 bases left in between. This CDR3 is CASSFTSNEQFF. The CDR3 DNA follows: TGTGCCAGCAGCTTTACTAGCAATGAGCAGTTCTTC.

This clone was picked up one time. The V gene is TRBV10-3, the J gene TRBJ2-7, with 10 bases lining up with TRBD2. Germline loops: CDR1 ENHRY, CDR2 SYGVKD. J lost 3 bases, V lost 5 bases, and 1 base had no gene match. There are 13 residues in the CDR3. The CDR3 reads CAISSGGDYEQYF. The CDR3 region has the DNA TGTGCCATCAGTAGCGGGGGGGACTACGAGCAGTACTTC.

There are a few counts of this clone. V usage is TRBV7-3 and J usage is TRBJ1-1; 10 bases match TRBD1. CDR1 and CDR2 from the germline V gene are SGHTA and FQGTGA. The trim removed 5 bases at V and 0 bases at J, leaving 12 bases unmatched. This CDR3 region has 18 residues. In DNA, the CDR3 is TGTGCCAGCAGCGCTACCGGGACAGGGGACGACTTGAACACTGAAGCTTTCTTT. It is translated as CASSATGTGDDLNTEAFF.

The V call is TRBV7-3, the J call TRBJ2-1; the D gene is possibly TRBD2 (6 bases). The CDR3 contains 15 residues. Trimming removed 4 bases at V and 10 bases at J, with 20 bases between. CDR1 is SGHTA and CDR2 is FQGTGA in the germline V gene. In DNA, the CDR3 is TGTGCCAGCAGCTACCGGGGGACCCCGTTTTCGGAGCAGTTCTTC. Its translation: CASSYRGTPFSEQFF.

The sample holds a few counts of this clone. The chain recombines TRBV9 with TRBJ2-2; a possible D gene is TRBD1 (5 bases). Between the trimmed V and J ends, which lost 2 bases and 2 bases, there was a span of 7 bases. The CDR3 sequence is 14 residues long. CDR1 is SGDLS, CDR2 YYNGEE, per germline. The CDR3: CASSVTGNTGELFF. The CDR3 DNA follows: TGTGCCAGCAGCGTTACAGGAAACACCGGGGAGCTGTTTTTT. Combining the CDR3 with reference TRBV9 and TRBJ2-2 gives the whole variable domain DSGVTQTPKHLITATGQRVTLRCSPRSGDLSVYWYQQSLDQGLQFLIQYYNGEERAKGNILERFSAQQFPDLHSELNLSSLELGDSALYFCASSVTGNTGELFFGEGSRLTVL.

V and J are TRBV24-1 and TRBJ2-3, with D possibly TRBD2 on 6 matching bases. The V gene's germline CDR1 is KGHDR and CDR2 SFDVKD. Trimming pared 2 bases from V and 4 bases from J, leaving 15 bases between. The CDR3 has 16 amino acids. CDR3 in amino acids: CATSDSVFGTSDTQYF. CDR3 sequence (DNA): TGTGCCACCAGTGATTCAGTATTCGGGACTTCAGATACGCAGTATTTT.

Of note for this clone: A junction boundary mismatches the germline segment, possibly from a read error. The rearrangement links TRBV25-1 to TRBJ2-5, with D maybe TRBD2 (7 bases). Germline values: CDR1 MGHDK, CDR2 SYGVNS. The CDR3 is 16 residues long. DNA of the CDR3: TGTGCCAGCAGTGAGGGGGGGCCCCACGACCAGGAGACCCAGTACTTC. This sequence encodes CASSEGGPHDQETQYF.

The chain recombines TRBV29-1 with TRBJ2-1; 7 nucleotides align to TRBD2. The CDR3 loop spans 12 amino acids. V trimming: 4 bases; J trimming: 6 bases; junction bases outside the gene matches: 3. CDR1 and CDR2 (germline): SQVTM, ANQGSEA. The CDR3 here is CSVGGGPNEQFF. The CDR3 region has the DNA TGCAGCGTTGGGGGAGGGCCCAATGAGCAGTTCTTC.

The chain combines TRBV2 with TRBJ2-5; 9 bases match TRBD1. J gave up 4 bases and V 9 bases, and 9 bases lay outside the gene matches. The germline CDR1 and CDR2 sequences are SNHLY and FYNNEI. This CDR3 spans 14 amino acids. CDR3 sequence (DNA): TGTGCCAGTCTCTGGGACAGGGATGGAGAGACCCAGTACTTC. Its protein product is CASLWDRDGETQYF.

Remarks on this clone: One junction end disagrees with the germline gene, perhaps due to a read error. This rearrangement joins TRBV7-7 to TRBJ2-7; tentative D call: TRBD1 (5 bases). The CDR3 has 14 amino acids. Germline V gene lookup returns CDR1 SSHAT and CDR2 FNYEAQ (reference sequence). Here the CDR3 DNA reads TGTGCTAGCAGCTTAGGGCCAGGGTTCAACGAGCAGTACTTC. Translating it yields CASSLGPGFNEQYF.

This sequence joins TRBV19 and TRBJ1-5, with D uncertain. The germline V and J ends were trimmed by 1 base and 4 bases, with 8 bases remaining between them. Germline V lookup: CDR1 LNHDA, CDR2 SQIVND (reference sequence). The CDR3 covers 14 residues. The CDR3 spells CASSIVSPNQPQHF. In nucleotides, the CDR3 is TGTGCCAGTAGTATAGTAAGCCCTAATCAGCCCCAGCATTTT.

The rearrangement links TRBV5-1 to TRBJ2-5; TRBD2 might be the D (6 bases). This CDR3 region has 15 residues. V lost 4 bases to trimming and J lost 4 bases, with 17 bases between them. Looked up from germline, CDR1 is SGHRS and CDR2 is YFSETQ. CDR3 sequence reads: CASSPPVGGGETQYF. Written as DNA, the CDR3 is TGCGCCAGCAGCCCTCCCGTTGGGGGAGGAGAGACCCAGTACTTC.

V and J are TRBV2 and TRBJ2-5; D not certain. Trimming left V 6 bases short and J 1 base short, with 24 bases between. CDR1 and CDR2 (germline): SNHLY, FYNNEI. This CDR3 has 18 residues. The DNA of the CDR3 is TGTGCCAGCAGGGCATACGACAACACTGCCTTATTCCAAGAGACCCAGTACTTC. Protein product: CASRAYDNTALFQETQYF.

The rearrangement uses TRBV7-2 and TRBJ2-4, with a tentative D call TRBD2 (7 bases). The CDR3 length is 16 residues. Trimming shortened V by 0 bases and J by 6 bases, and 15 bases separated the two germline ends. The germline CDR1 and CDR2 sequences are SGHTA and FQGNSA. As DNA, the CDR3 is TGTGCCAGCAGCTTAGCGGGGGGGGGCGTCGGAAACATTCAGTACTTC. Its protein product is CASSLAGGGVGNIQYF.

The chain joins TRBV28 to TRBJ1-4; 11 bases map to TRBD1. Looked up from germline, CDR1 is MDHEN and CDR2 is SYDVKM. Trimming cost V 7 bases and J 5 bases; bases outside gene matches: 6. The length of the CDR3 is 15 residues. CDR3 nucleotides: TGTGCCAGCAACGACCGGGACAGGGGGAATGAAAAACTGTTTTTT. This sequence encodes CASNDRDRGNEKLFF. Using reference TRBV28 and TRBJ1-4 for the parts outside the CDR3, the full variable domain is DVKVTQSSRYLVKRTGEKVFLECVQDMDHENMFWYRQDPGLGLRLIYFSYDVKMKEKGDIPEGYSVSREKKERFSLILESASTNQTSMYLCASNDRDRGNEKLFFGSGTQLSVL.

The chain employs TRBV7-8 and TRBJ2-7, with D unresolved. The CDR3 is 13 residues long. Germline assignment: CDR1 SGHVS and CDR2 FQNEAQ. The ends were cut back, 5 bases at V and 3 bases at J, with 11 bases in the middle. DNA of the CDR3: TGTGCCAGCAGCCAAGACAACCTCTACGAGCAGTACTTC. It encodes CASSQDNLYEQYF.

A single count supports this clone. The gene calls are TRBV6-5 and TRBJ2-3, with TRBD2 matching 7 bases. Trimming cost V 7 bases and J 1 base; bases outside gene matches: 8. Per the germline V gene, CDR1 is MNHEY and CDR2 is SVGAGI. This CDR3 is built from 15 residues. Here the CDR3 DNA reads TGTGCCAGCAACCGCGGGGGTGGTGGCACAGATACGCAGTATTTT. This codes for CASNRGGGGTDTQYF.

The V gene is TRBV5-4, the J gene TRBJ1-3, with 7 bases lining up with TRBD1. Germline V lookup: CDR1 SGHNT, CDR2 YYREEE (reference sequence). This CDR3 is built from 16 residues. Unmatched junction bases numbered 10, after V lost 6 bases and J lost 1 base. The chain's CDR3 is CASTSGGRDSGNTIYF. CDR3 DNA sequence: TGTGCCAGCACTTCAGGGGGGAGAGATTCTGGAAACACCATATATTTT.

CDR3 sequence reads: CASQGVGNDIQYF. The DNA of the CDR3 is TGTGCCAGCCAGGGGGTTGGTAACGACATTCAGTACTTC. The V and J genes are TRBV28 and TRBJ2-4; 7 bases agree with TRBD1. After removal of 8 bases from V and 8 bases from J, the junction contained 9 bases not matched to a gene. CDR1 is MDHEN and CDR2 is SYDVKM in the germline V gene. CDR3 size: 13 residues. Full variable domain (remainder filled in from reference TRBV28 and TRBJ2-4): DVKVTQSSRYLVKRTGEKVFLECVQDMDHENMFWYRQDPGLGLRLIYFSYDVKMKEKGDIPEGYSVSREKKERFSLILESASTNQTSMYLCASQGVGNDIQYFGAGTRLSVL.

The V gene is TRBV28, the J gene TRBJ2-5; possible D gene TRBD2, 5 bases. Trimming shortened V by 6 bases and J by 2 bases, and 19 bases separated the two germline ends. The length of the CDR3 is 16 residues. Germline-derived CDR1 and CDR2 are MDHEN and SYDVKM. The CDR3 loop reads CASSPPRGLQQETQYF. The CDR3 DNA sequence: TGTGCCAGCAGCCCTCCCCGGGGTTTGCAGCAAGAGACCCAGTACTTC.

In DNA, the CDR3 is TGTGCCACTCAAGACAGCCCAACTAATGAAAAACTGTTTTTT. Protein: CATQDSPTNEKLFF. The chain combines TRBV19 with TRBJ1-4, with a possible D match to TRBD1 (5 bases). The V gene's germline CDR1 is LNHDA and CDR2 SQIVND (reference sequence). Between the trimmed V and J ends, which lost 10 bases and 0 bases, there was a span of 12 bases. The CDR3 runs 14 residues. Together with reference TRBV19 and TRBJ1-4, the CDR3 gives the full variable domain: DGGITQSPKYLFRKEGQNVTLSCEQNLNHDAMYWYRQDPGQGLRLIYYSQIVNDFQKGDIAEGYSVSREKKESFPLTVTSAQKNPTAFYLCATQDSPTNEKLFFGSGTQLSVL.

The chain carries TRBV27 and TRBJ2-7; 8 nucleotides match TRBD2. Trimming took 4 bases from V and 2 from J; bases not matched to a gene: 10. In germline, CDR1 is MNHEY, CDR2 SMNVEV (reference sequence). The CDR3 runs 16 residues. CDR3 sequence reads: CASSYPTSGGTYEQYF. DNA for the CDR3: TGTGCCAGCAGTTACCCCACTAGCGGAGGGACCTACGAGCAGTACTTC.

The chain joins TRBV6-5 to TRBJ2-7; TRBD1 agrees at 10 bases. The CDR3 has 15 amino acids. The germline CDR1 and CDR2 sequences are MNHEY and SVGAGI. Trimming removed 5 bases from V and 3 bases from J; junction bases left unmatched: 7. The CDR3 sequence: CASSPDRGGYYEQYF. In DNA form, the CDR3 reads TGTGCCAGCAGTCCGGACAGGGGGGGCTACTACGAGCAGTACTTC.

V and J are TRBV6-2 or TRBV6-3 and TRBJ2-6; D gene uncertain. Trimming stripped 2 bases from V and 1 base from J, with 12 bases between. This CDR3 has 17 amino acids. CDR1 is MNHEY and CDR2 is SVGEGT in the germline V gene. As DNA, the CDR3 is TGTGCCAGCAGTTACCCCCGAGCATTGTCTGGGGCCAACGTCCTGACTTTC. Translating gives CASSYPRALSGANVLTF.

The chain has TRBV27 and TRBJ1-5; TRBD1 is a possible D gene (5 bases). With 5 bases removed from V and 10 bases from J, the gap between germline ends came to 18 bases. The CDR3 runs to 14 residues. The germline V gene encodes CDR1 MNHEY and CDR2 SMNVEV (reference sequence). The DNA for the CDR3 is TGTGCCAGCAGTCCGACGACAGCCTTCGGCCCCCAGCATTTT. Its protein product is CASSPTTAFGPQHF.

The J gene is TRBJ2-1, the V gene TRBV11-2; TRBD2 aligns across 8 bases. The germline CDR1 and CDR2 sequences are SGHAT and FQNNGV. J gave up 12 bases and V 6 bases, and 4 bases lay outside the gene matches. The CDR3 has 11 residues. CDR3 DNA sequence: TGTGCCAGCAGGACTAGCGAGACGCAGTTCTTC. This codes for CASRTSETQFF.

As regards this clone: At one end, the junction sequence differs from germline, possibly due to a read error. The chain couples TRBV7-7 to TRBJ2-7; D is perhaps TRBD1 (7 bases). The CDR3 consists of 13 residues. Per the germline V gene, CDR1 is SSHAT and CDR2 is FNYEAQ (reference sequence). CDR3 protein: CASSLAATGPQYF. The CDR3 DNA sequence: TGTGCTAGCAGCTTAGCGGCGACAGGGCCGCAGTACTTC.

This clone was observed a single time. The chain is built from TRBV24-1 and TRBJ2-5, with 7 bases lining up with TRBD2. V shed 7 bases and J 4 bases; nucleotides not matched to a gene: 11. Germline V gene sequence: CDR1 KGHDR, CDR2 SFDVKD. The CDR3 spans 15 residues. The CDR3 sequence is CATRGGRGGGETQYF. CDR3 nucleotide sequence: TGTGCCACCAGAGGCGGCCGCGGCGGGGGAGAGACCCAGTACTTC.

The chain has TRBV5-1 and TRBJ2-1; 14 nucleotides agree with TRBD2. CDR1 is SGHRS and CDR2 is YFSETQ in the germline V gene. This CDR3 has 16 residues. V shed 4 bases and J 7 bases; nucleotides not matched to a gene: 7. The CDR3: CASSDGLAGGRNEQFF. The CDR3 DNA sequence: TGCGCCAGCAGCGACGGACTAGCGGGAGGAAGGAATGAGCAGTTCTTC.